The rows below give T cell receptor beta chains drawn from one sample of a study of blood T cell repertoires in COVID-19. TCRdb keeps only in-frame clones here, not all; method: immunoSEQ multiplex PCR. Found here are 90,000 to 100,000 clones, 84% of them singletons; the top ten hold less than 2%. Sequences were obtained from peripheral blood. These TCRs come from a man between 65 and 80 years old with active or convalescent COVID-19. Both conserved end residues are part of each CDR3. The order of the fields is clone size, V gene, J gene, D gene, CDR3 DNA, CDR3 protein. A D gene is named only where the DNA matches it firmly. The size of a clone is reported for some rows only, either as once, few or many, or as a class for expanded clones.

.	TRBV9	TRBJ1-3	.	TGTGCCAGCAGCGTAGCAGGGCCTGGAAACACCATATATTTT	CASSVAGPGNTIYF
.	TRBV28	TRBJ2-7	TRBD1	TGTGCCAGTCGGGACAGGGGGATCTACGAGCAGTACTTC	CASRDRGIYEQYF
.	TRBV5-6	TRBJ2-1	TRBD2	TGTGCCAGCAGCCTGACTAGCGGGGAGCAGTTCTTC	CASSLTSGEQFF
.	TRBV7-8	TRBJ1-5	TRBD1	TGTGCCAGCAGCATCCTGGTGGGGCAGGGGGCTTGGCAGCCCCAGCATTTT	CASSILVGQGAWQPQHF
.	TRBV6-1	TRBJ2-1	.	TGTGCCAGCAGTGACATACTAAGCAATGAGCAGTTCTTC	CASSDILSNEQFF
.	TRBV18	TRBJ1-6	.	TGTGCCAGCGGCAGCGGGGATTCACCCCTCCACTTT	CASGSGDSPLHF
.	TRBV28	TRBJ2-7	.	TGTGCCAGCAACCCCCTCCGGGGACTCCCCTCCTACGAGCAGTACTTC	CASNPLRGLPSYEQYF
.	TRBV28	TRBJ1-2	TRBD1	TGTGCCAGCAGTGAACAGGGGCGAAGGAGCTATGGCTACACCTTC	CASSEQGRRSYGYTF
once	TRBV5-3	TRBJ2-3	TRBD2	TGTGCCAGAAGCTTACGAGCGGGGGGAATAGATACGCAGTATTTT	CARSLRAGGIDTQYF
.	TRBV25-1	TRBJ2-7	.	TGTGCCAGCAGTGCGACTCCGACTTACGAGCAGTACTTC	CASSATPTYEQYF
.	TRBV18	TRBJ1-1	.	TGTGCCAGCTCACCACCGGCTCTTGAAGCTTTCTTT	CASSPPALEAFF